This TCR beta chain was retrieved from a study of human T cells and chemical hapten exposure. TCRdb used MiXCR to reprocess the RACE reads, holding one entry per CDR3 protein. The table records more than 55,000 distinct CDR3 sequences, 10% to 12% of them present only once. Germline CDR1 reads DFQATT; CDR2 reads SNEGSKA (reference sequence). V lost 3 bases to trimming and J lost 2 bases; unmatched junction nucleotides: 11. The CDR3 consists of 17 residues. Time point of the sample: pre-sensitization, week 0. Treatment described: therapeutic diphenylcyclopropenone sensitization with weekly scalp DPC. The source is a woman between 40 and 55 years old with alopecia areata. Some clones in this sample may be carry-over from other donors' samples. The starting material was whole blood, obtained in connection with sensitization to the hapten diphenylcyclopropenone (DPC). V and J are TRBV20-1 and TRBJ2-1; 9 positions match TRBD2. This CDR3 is CSASGLAGPLTYNEQFF. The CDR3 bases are TGCAGTGCTAGTGGGCTAGCGGGACCCTTGACCTACAATGAGCAGTTCTTC.